This T cell receptor beta chain was obtained from a study of blood T cell repertoires in COVID-19. Study-wide background: The United States, Italy and Spain provided the acute and convalescent COVID-19 samples. Sources were T cells, B-cell-depleted T cells, or PBMCs; the material itself was cDNA or gDNA.

V was cut by 2 bases and J by 4 bases, with 14 bases left in between. CDR1 is SGHTA, CDR2 FQGNSA, per germline. This CDR3 has 15 amino acids. Original data processing: Reference gene primer amplification gave nucleated cell count estimates. Assay: immunoSEQ multiplex PCR; the TCRdb copy retains only in-frame clones and omits some. The V and J calls and clone size come from that table; D and trimming were worked out from the DNA. Seen here are around 250,000 clones, roughly 84% observed once, and the top ten hold 4% to 5.5%. The source of this sequence is a man aged 50 to 59 with active or convalescent COVID-19. J is TRBJ1-2 and V is TRBV7-2; a weak D match, TRBD1 (5 bases). The sequencing sample was made of peripheral blood. In DNA, the CDR3 is TGTGCCAGCAGCTTATATAGGGGTTCGGTCTATGGCTACACCTTC. This gives the protein CASSLYRGSVYGYTF.